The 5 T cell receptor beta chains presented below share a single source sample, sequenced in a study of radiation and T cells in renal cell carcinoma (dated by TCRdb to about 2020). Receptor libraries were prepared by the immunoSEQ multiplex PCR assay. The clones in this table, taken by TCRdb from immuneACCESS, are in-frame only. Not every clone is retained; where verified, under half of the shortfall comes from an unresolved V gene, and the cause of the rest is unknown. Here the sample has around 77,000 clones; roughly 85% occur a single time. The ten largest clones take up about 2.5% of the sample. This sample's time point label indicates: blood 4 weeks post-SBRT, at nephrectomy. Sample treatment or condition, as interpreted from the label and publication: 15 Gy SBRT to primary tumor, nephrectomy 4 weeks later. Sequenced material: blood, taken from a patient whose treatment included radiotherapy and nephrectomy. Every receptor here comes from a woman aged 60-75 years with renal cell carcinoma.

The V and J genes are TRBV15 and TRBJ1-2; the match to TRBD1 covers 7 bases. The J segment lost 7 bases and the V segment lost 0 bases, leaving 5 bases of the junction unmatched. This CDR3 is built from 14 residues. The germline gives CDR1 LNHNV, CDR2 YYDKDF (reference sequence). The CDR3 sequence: CATSRDRTGAGYTF. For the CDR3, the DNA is TGTGCCACCAGCAGAGATCGTACAGGGGCTGGCTACACCTTC. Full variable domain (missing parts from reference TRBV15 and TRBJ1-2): DAMVIQNPRYQVTQFGKPVTLSCSQTLNHNVMYWYQQKSSQAPKLLFHYYDKDFNNEADTPDNFQSRRPNTSFCFLDIRSPGLGDTAMYLCATSRDRTGAGYTFGSGTRLTVV.

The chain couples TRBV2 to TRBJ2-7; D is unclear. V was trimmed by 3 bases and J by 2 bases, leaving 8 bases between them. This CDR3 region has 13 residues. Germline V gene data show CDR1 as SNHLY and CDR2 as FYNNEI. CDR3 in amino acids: CASSDYTPYEQYF. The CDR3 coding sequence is TGTGCCAGCAGTGACTACACCCCCTACGAGCAGTACTTC.

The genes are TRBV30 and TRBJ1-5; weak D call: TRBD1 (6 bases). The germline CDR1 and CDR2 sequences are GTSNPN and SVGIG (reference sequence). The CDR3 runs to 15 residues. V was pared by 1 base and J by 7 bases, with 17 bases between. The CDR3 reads CAWSGGGGGWQPQHF. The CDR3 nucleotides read TGTGCCTGGAGTGGAGGGGGAGGAGGGTGGCAGCCCCAGCATTTT.

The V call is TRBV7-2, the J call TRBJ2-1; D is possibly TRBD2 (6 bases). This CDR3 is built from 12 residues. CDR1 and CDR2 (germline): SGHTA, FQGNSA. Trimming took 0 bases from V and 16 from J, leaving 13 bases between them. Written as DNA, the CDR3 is TGTGCCAGCAGCTTAGCCCCGGGAGCTCAATTCTTC. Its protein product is CASSLAPGAQFF. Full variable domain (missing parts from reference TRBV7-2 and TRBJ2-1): GAGVSQSPSNKVTEKGKDVELRCDPISGHTALYWYRQSLGQGLEFLIYFQGNSAPDKSGLPSDRFSAERTGGSVSTLTIQRTQQEDSAVYLCASSLAPGAQFFGPGTRLTVL.

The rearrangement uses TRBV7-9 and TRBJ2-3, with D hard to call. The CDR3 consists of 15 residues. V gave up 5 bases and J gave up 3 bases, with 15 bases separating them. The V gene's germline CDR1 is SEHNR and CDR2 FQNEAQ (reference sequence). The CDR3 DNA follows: TGTGCCAGCAGCATGCTCCTAGGTGGAACAGATACGCAGTATTTT. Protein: CASSMLLGGTDTQYF.